The following is a T cell receptor (beta chain) sequence with its context. Its cognate antigen is unknown. The data were taken from a study of shared clonotypes between healthy human individuals. Study-wide context: The donor group consisted of two women and three men, aged 18 to 49. Notes on the study in general: Of the naive CD4 clonotypes, around 5% were shared across a few donors. Naive subsets usually exceeded memory subsets in estimated richness.

Produced via immunoSEQ multiplex PCR; TCRdb's table is partial and in-frame only. The table has roughly 1 million clones, 75% to 85% seen once. The sample was memory CD4+ T cells from PBMCs. Subset: CD45RA-negative fraction. This receptor was identified in a man younger than 30 in good health. Some clones in this sample may be carry-over from other donors' samples.

CDR3 amino acids: CASMRDGDQPQHF. Written as DNA, the CDR3 is TGTGCCAGCATGCGGGACGGGGATCAGCCCCAGCATTTT. V is TRBV2 and J is TRBJ1-5; maybe TRBD1 (5 bases). In germline, CDR1 is SNHLY, CDR2 FYNNEI. The V gene lost 7 bases and the J gene lost 5 bases, with 12 bases spanning the gap. This CDR3 comprises 13 residues.